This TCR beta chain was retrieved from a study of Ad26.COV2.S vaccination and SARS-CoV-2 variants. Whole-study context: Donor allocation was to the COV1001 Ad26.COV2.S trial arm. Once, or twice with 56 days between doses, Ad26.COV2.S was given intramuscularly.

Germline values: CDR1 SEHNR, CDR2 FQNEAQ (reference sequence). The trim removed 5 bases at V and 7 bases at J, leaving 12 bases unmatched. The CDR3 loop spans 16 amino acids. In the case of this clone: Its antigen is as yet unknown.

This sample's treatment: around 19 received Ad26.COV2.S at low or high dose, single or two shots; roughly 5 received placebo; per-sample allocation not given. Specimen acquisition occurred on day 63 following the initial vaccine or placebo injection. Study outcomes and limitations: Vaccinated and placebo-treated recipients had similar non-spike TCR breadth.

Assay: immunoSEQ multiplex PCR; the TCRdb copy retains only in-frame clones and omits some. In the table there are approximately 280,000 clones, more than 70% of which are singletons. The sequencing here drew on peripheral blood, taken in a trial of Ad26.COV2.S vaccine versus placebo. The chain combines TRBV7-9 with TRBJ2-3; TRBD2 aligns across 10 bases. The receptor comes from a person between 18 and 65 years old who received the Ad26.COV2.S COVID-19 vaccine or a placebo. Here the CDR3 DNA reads TGTGCCAGCAGCAGTTTTTTAGCGGGAGGTCCCAATACGCAGTATTTT. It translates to CASSSFLAGGPNTQYF.